The 2 T cell receptor beta chains listed next were all sequenced from one sample in a study of regulatory T cells in long-lasting Graves disease (dated by TCRdb to the early 2020s). Library prep was done by multiplex PCR. TCRdb records Illumina HiSeq 4000 as the sequencer. To build TCR beta libraries, CDR3 regions were amplified by Arm-PCR using iRepertoire HTBI primers. Starting from the raw public reads, TCRdb applied fastp trimming at Q25, assembled clones with MiXCR and retained in-frame beta chains. Entries are consolidated by CDR3 protein sequence, retaining the most common genes and DNA. The sample data list approximately 400,000 distinct CDR3 sequences, and about 15% of these were observed just once. The biggest ten clones account for over 15% of the sample. What this sample's time point label stands for: newly diagnosed GD, antithyroid drugs for less than 3 months. For both TCR sequencing and RNA sequencing, RNA was extracted from PBMCs using TRIzol.

This sample was also put to use in a study of T cells in Graves' hyperthyroidism and ophthalmopathy.

This specimen consisted of peripheral blood mononuclear cells (PBMCs), obtained at new diagnosis, from a patient treated with antithyroid drugs. The source is a woman between 25 and 40 years old with Graves disease. Donor details come from another sample of the same person, matched by shared clones.

The CDR3 DNA sequence: TGCAGTGCTACCTCGGAAGGCTCCCGGATTGATTTTCCCCCTTCAGGCAATCAGCCCCAGCATTTT. It codes for CSATSEGSRIDFPPSGNQPQHF. The chain links TRBV20-1 to TRBJ1-5; D is unresolved. The V gene lost 4 bases and the J gene lost 2 bases, with 36 bases spanning the gap. There are 22 residues in the CDR3. Germline V gives CDR1 DFQATT, CDR2 SNEGSKA (reference sequence).

The rearrangement uses TRBV15 and TRBJ1-2, with 8 bases matching TRBD1. This CDR3 is 16 amino acids long. With 5 bases clipped from V and 4 bases from J, the junction kept 12 bases outside the gene matches. Germline-derived CDR1 and CDR2 are LNHNV and YYDKDF (reference sequence). The CDR3 region is CATSGGGQGLTYGYTF. The CDR3 DNA follows: TGTGCCACCAGCGGAGGAGGACAGGGTCTAACCTATGGCTACACCTTC.